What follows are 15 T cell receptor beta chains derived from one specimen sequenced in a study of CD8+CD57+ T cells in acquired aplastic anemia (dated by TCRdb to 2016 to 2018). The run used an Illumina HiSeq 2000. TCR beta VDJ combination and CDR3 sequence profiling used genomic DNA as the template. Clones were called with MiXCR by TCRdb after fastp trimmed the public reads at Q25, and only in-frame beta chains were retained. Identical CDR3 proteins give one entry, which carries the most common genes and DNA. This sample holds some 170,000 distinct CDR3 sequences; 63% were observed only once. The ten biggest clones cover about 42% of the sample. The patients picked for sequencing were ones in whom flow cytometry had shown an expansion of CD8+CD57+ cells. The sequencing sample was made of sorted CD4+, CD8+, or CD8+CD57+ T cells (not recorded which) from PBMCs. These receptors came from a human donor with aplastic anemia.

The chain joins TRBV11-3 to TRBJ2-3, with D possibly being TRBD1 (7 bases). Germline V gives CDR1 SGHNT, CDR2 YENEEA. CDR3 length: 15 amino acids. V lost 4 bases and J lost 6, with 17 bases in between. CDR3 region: CASSSRGQGLDTQYF. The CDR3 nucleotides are TGTGCCAGCAGCTCGAGGGGGCAGGGACTTGATACGCAGTATTTT.

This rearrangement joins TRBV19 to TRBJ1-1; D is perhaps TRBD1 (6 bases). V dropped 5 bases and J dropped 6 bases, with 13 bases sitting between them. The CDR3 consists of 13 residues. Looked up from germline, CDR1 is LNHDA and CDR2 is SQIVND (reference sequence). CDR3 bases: TGTGCCAGTAGTGCCGGACAGATTGCTGAAGCTTTCTTT. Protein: CASSAGQIAEAFF.

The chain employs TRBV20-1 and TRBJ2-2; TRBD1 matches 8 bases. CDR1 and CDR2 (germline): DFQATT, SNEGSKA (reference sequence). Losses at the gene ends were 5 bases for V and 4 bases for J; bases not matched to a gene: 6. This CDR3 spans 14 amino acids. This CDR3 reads CSAYGQGRTGELFF. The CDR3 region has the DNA TGCAGTGCTTACGGACAGGGCCGCACCGGGGAGCTGTTTTTT.

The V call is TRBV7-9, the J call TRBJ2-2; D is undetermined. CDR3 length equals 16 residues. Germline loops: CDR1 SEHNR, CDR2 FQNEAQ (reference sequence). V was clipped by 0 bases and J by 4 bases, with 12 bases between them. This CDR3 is CASSLAPQSGTGELFF. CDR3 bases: TGTGCCAGCAGCTTAGCCCCACAAAGTGGCACCGGGGAGCTGTTTTTT.

The CDR3 DNA reads TGTGCCAGCAGCCGGGCAGGGTTCAGGCAGCCCCAGCATTTT. It specifies CASSRAGFRQPQHF. This sequence joins TRBV7-2 and TRBJ1-5; maybe TRBD1 (5 bases). V dropped 5 bases and J dropped 7 bases, with 15 bases sitting between them. Germline-derived CDR1 and CDR2 are SGHTA and FQGNSA. This CDR3 is 14 amino acids long.

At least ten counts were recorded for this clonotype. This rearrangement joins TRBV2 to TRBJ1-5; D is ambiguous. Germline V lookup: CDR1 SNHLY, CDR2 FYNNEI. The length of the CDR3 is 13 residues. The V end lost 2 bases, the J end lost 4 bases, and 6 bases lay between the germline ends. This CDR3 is CASSEKSNQPQHF. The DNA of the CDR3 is TGTGCCAGCAGTGAAAAGTCTAATCAGCCCCAGCATTTT.

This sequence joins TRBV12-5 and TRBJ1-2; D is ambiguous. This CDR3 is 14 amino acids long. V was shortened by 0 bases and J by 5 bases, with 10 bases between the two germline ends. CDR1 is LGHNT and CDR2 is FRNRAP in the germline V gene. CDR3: CASGLVPSVYGYTF. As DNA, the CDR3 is TGTGCTAGTGGTTTGGTACCTTCGGTTTATGGCTACACCTTC.

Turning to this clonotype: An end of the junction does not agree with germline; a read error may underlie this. As DNA, the CDR3 is TGCGCCACCAGCAGAGACTGGACCTACGAGCAGTACTTC. Its protein is CATSRDWTYEQYF. The chain is built from TRBV15 and TRBJ2-7, with D unresolved. There are 13 residues in the CDR3. Germline lookup yields CDR1 LNHNV and CDR2 YYDKDF (reference sequence).

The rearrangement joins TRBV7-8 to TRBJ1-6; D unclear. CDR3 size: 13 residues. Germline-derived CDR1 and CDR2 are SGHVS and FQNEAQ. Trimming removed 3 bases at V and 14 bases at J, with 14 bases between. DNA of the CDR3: TGTGCCAGCAGCTTGCGGGATAGTCAGGCCCTCCACTTT. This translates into CASSLRDSQALHF.

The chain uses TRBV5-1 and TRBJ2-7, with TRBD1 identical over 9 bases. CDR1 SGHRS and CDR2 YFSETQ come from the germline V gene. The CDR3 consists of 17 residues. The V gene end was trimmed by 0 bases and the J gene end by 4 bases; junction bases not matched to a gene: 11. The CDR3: CASSLVVGGQGMYEQYF. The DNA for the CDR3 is TGCGCCAGCAGCTTGGTAGTCGGGGGACAGGGTATGTACGAGCAGTACTTC.

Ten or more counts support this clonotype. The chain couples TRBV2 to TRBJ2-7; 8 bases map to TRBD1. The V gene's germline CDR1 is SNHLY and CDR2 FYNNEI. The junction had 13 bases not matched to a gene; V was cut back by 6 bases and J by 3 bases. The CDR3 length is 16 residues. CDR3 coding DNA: TGTGCCAGCAGCGCCTCAGGGGGCAGGGAGGTCTACGAGCAGTACTTC. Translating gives CASSASGGREVYEQYF.

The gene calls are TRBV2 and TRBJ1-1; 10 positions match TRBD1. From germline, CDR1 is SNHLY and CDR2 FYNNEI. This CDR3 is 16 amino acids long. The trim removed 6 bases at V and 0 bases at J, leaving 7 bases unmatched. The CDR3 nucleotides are TGTGCCAGCAGCCAGGGACAGGGGCTTTTGAACACTGAAGCTTTCTTT. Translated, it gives CASSQGQGLLNTEAFF.

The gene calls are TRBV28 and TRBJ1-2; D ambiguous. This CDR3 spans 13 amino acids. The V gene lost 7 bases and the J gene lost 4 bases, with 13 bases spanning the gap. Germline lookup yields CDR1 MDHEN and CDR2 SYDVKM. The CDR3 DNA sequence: TGTGCCAGCACTTACTTAAGACGCTATGGCTACACCTTC. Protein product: CASTYLRRYGYTF.

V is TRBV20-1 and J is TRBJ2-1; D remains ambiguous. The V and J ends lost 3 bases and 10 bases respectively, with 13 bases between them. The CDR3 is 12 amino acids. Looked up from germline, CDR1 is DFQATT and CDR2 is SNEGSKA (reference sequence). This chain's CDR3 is CSASRRGKEQFF. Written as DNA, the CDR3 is TGCAGTGCTAGCCGCAGAGGTAAAGAGCAGTTCTTC.

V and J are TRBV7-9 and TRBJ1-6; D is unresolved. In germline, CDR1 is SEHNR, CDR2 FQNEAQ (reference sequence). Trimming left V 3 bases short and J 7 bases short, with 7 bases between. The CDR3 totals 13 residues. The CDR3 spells CASSFSGNSPLHF. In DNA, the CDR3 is TGTGCCAGCAGCTTCTCCGGGAATTCACCCCTCCACTTT. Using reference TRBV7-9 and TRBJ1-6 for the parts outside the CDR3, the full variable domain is DTGVSQNPRHKITKRGQNVTFRCDPISEHNRLYWYRQTLGQGPEFLTYFQNEAQLEKSRLLSDRFSAERPKGSFSTLEIQRTEQGDSAMYLCASSFSGNSPLHFGNGTRLTVT.